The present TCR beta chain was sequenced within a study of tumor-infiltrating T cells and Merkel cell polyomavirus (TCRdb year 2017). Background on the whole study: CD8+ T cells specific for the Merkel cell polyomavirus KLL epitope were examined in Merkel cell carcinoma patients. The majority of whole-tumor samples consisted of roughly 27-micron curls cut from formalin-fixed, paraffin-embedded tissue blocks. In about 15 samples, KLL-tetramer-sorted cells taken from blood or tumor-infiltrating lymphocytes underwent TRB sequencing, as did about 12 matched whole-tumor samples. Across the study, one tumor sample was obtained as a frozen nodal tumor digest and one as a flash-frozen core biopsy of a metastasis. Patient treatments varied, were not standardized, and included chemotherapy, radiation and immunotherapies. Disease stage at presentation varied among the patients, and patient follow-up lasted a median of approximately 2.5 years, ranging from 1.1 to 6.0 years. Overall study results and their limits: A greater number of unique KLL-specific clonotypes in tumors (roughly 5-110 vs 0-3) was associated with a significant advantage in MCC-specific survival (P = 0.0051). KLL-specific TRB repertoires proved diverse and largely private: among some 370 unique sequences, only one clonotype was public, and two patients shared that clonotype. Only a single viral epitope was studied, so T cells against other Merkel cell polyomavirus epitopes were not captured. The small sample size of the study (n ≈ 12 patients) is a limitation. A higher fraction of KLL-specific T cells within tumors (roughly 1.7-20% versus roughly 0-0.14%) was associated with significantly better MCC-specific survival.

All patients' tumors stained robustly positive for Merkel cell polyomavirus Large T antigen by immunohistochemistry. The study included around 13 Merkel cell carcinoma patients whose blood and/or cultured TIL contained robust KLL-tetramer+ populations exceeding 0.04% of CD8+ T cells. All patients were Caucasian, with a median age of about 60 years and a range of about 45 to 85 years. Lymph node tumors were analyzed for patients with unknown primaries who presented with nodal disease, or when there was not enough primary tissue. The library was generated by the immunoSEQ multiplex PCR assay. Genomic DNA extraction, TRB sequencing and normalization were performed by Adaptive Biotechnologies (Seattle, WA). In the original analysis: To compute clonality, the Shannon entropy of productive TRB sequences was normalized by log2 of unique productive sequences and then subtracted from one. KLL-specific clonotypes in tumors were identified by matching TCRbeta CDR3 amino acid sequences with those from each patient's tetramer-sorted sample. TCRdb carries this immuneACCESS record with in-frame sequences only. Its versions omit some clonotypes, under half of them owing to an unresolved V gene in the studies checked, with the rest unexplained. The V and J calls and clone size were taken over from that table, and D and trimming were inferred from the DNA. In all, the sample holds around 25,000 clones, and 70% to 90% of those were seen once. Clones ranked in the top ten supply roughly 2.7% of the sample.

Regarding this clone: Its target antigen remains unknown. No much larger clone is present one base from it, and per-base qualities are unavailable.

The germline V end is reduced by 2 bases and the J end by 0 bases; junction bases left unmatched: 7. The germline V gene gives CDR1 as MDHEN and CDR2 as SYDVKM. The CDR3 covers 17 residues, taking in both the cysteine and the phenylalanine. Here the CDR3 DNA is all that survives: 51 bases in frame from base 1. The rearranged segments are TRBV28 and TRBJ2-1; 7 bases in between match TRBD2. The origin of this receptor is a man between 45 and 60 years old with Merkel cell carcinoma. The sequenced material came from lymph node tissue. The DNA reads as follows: TGTGCCAGCAGTTTAATATGGACTAGAGACTCCTACAATGAGCAGTTCTTC. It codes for CASSLIWTRDSYNEQFF.